This TCR beta chain came from a study of spatial heterogeneity in lung cancer. The time point denotes: sample taken at primary tumor resection. Whole RNA from tumor, nontumor lung or frozen PBMC was sequenced unsorted. This clonotype has just a few counts. V dropped 6 bases and J dropped 2 bases, with 11 bases sitting between them. The V gene's germline CDR1 is MNHEY and CDR2 SVGAGI. There are 14 residues in the CDR3. TCRdb re-derived calls from the 5' RACE reads in MiXCR, one entry per CDR3 protein. This sample carries approximately 12,000 distinct CDR3 sequences, roughly 6.4% of them seen once, and the ten largest clones take under 13%.

The sequencing used normal lung tissue next to the tumor, collected at surgery. The source is a male donor with early-stage non-small cell lung cancer. J is TRBJ2-1 and V is TRBV6-5, with D perhaps matching TRBD1 (5 bases). The CDR3 coding sequence is TGTGCCAGCAGCATATGGGGCCCCTACAATGAGCAGTTCTTC. Amino acids: CASSIWGPYNEQFF.